Presented here are 29 T cell receptor beta chains from one specimen sequenced in a study of CD8+ T cells in alopecia areata. Once RNA had been extracted, it was reverse transcribed into cDNA to act as the sequencing template. Only in-frame clones appear in the TCRdb table, and some are missing; sequencing was by immunoSEQ multiplex PCR. The sample lists tens of thousands of clones; 40% to 55% were seen once. Treatment of the sample: oral pan-JAK inhibitor, 5-10 mg twice daily. Sequenced material: CD8+ T cells sorted from blood, taken at approximately week 36, from a patient treated with tofacitinib. These receptors were taken from a human donor with alopecia areata.

The chain employs TRBV4-1 and TRBJ2-7, with 8 bases that match TRBD2. J was trimmed by 3 bases and V by 1 base; bases with no gene match: 5. Germline assignment: CDR1 MGHRA and CDR2 YSYEKL. The CDR3 length is 15 residues. The CDR3 loop is CASSQVFSGSYEQYF. The CDR3 DNA is TGCGCCAGCAGCCAAGTTTTCAGCGGGAGCTACGAGCAGTACTTC.

This clone has just a few counts. The chain uses TRBV30 and TRBJ2-1; 7 positions agree with TRBD1. Germline CDR1 reads GTSNPN; CDR2 reads SVGIG (reference sequence). CDR3 length: 13 amino acids. With V trimmed by 4 bases and J by 3 bases, 3 bases remained unmatched. This CDR3 is CAWTRDSYNEQFF. Here the CDR3 DNA reads TGTGCCTGGACCCGGGACAGCTACAATGAGCAGTTCTTC.

This sequence joins TRBV5-4 and TRBJ2-3; D is undetermined. The V end lost 4 bases, the J end lost 0 bases, and 12 bases lay between the germline ends. Germline V gene lookup returns CDR1 SGHNT and CDR2 YYREEE (reference sequence). The CDR3 totals 15 residues. The CDR3 spells CASSLIGLSTDTQYF. The CDR3 DNA follows: TGTGCCAGCAGCCTGATTGGCCTGAGCACAGATACGCAGTATTTT.

The chain recombines TRBV29-1 with TRBJ2-1; unclear D gene. The CDR3 loop spans 11 amino acids. Germline loops: CDR1 SQVTM, CDR2 ANQGSEA. V lost 4 bases to trimming and J lost 5 bases, with 6 bases between them. CDR3 region: CSVVWDNEQFF. CDR3 bases: TGCAGCGTTGTATGGGACAATGAGCAGTTCTTC.

This clone has just a few counts. This chain connects TRBV25-1 to TRBJ2-7; D unclear. Germline V gene lookup returns CDR1 MGHDK and CDR2 SYGVNS. V was cut by 1 base and J by 6 bases, with 7 bases left in between. CDR3 length equals 12 residues. CDR3 residues: CASSEFMGEQYF. CDR3 nucleotide sequence: TGTGCCAGCAGTGAATTTATGGGCGAGCAGTACTTC.

V is TRBV2 and J is TRBJ2-7; no definite D call. This CDR3 spans 10 amino acids. Germline V CDR1 and CDR2: SNHLY, FYNNEI. The V gene lost 10 bases and the J gene lost 7 bases, with 11 bases spanning the gap. The CDR3 is CATAKGEQYF. Written as DNA, the CDR3 is TGTGCCACCGCGAAGGGAGAGCAGTACTTC.

The chain employs TRBV29-1 and TRBJ2-2, with 11 bases that match TRBD1. Trimming at V came to 1 base and at J to 5 bases, leaving 0 bases not matched to a gene. The CDR3 has 14 residues. Germline V gene data show CDR1 as SQVTM and CDR2 as ANQGSEA. CDR3 sequence: CSVEGDRGTGELFF. Here the CDR3 DNA reads TGCAGCGTTGAAGGGGACAGGGGGACCGGGGAGCTGTTTTTT.

The gene calls are TRBV4-3 and TRBJ2-7; D call uncertain. Trimming stripped 1 base from V and 0 bases from J, with 13 bases between. The CDR3 has 16 residues. In germline, CDR1 is LGHNA, CDR2 YSLEER. The CDR3 nucleotides are TGCGCCAGCAGCCAAGGACGAGTAGGCCCCTCCTACGAGCAGTACTTC. Translation: CASSQGRVGPSYEQYF.

The chain combines TRBV11-1 with TRBJ2-1; tentatively, D is TRBD1 (6 bases). The CDR3 sequence is 15 residues long. Germline CDR1 SGHAT, CDR2 FQDESV (reference sequence). V was cut by 4 bases and J by 3 bases, with 13 bases left in between. The CDR3 DNA sequence: TGTGCCAGCAGCTCACCACACAGGGTCTACAATGAGCAGTTCTTC. As protein: CASSSPHRVYNEQFF.

This clone was seen a few times. V and J are TRBV4-3 and TRBJ2-3; 8 nucleotides align to TRBD1. Germline trimming cut 6 bases from V and 2 bases from J; bases unmatched to any gene: 7. CDR1 and CDR2 (germline): LGHNA, YSLEER. The CDR3 extends over 15 amino acids. CDR3 sequence: CASSPGTGATDTQYF. CDR3 DNA sequence: TGCGCCAGCAGTCCCGGGACAGGAGCCACAGATACGCAGTATTTT.

The chain carries TRBV29-1 and TRBJ1-2, with 7 nucleotides matching TRBD1. This CDR3 is 15 amino acids long. Unmatched junction bases numbered 11, after V lost 4 bases and J lost 3 bases. The germline CDR1 and CDR2 sequences are SQVTM and ANQGSEA. CDR3 sequence (DNA): TGCAGCGTTGTACTCATAAAGGGACAGCACTATGGCTACACCTTC. This codes for CSVVLIKGQHYGYTF. The whole variable domain, filled in from reference TRBV29-1 and TRBJ1-2, reads SAVISQKPSRDICQRGTSLTIQCQVDSQVTMMFWYRQQPGQSLTLIATANQGSEATYESGFVIDKFPISRPNLTFSTLTVSNMSPEDSSIYLCSVVLIKGQHYGYTFGSGTRLTVV.

The CDR3 DNA reads TGCAGCGTTGAAGATCGGGCGTTAGTCGGCCAAGAGACCCAGTACTTC. Its protein product is CSVEDRALVGQETQYF. The chain couples TRBV29-1 to TRBJ2-5; D unresolved. The germline V and J ends were trimmed by 0 bases and 1 base, with 15 bases remaining between them. From germline, CDR1 is SQVTM and CDR2 ANQGSEA. The CDR3 runs to 16 residues.

This clone has only a few counts. The chain combines TRBV29-1 with TRBJ1-1; TRBD1 matches 7 bases. The trim removed 5 bases at V and 4 bases at J, leaving 4 bases unmatched. Per the germline V gene, CDR1 is SQVTM and CDR2 is ANQGSEA. The CDR3 runs 12 residues. Written as DNA, the CDR3 is TGCAGCGTTCGGGGACAGACCACTGAAGCTTTCTTT. It is translated as CSVRGQTTEAFF.

This clone occurred a few times. This sequence joins TRBV29-1 and TRBJ2-5; 7 positions agree with TRBD2. J gave up 5 bases and V 7 bases, and 13 bases lay outside the gene matches. Germline V gene data show CDR1 as SQVTM and CDR2 as ANQGSEA. The CDR3 is 14 residues long. CDR3 residues: CSALGGSRRETQYF. For the CDR3, the DNA is TGCAGCGCCCTGGGCGGGAGCCGCCGCGAGACCCAGTACTTC.

The V and J genes are TRBV14 and TRBJ1-1; D is ambiguous. The CDR3 spans 15 residues. V lost 4 bases and J lost 5, with 17 bases in between. Germline CDR1 reads SGHDN; CDR2 reads FVKESK. This CDR3 reads CASSLPPRSWTEAFF. The CDR3, as DNA: TGTGCCAGCAGCCTCCCGCCCCGGTCGTGGACTGAAGCTTTCTTT. The full variable domain, completed using reference TRBV14 and TRBJ1-1, is EAGVTQFPSHSVIEKGQTVTLRCDPISGHDNLYWYRRVMGKEIKFLLHFVKESKQDESGMPNNRFLAERTGGTYSTLKVQPAELEDSGVYFCASSLPPRSWTEAFFGQGTRLTVV.

This clone was seen more than once but under ten times. The chain employs TRBV27 and TRBJ1-1, with TRBD1 as a possible D gene (6 bases). The CDR3 contains 11 residues. The germline V gene has CDR1 MNHEY and CDR2 SMNVEV (reference sequence). The V end lost 3 bases, the J end lost 10 bases, and 9 bases lay between the germline ends. The CDR3 sequence: CASSFRGAAFF. The DNA for the CDR3 is TGTGCCAGCAGTTTTCGGGGGGCAGCTTTCTTT.

The rearrangement uses TRBV30 and TRBJ2-7; D is tentatively TRBD1 or TRBD2 (6 bases each). The CDR3 contains 15 residues. Germline V gene sequence: CDR1 GTSNPN, CDR2 SVGIG (reference sequence). V lost 0 bases, J lost 6 bases, and 18 bases lay in between. CDR3 coding DNA: TGTGCCTGGAGTGTACAGGGTAGCGGTCTTTCCGAGCAGTACTTC. It specifies CAWSVQGSGLSEQYF.

The table lists this clone with a few counts. This chain links TRBV4-1 with TRBJ2-5; 11 nucleotides align to TRBD2. This CDR3 comprises 16 residues. Germline CDR1 MGHRA, CDR2 YSYEKL. V shed 4 bases, J shed 4 bases, and the junction held 8 bases outside the gene matches. The CDR3 region is CASSPPVAGGGETQYF. The CDR3 nucleotides read TGCGCCAGCAGCCCCCCGGTAGCGGGAGGGGGAGAGACCCAGTACTTC.

The rearrangement uses TRBV7-8 and TRBJ2-2; D is unresolved. Trimming cost V 6 bases and J 1 base, with 3 bases left between them. The CDR3 consists of 12 residues. Germline V lookup: CDR1 SGHVS, CDR2 FQNEAQ. CDR3 residues: CASRENTGELFF. CDR3 DNA: TGTGCCAGCAGGGAGAACACCGGGGAGCTGTTTTTT.

The V gene is TRBV29-1, the J gene TRBJ1-1; D is perhaps TRBD1 (6 bases). V lost 2 bases to trimming and J lost 9 bases, with 10 bases between them. The CDR3 runs 11 residues. The germline gives CDR1 SQVTM, CDR2 ANQGSEA. CDR3 in DNA: TGCAGCGTTGAAAACCGGGGGCAAGCTTTCTTT. It codes for CSVENRGQAFF.

The rearrangement joins TRBV7-9 to TRBJ2-1; 13 bases are a match to TRBD2. Per germline, CDR1 SEHNR and CDR2 FQNEAQ (reference sequence). The CDR3 loop spans 18 amino acids. V gave up 4 bases and J gave up 0 bases; unmatched junction bases: 6. The DNA of the CDR3 is TGTGCCAGCAGCTCCGGGACTAGCGGGACTAGCTCCTACAATGAGCAGTTCTTC. This translates into CASSSGTSGTSSYNEQFF.

The rearrangement links TRBV6-4 to TRBJ2-3; D might be TRBD2 (6 bases). The germline V gene has CDR1 MRHNA and CDR2 SNTAGT. The CDR3 covers 15 residues. Trimming removed 0 bases at V and 6 bases at J, with 13 bases between. The CDR3 loop reads CASSDSMEGSDTQYF. CDR3 nucleotide sequence: TGTGCCAGCAGTGACTCGATGGAGGGTTCGGATACGCAGTATTTT.

The gene calls are TRBV29-1 and TRBJ2-5; 7 bases are shared with TRBD1. Germline-derived CDR1 and CDR2 are SQVTM and ANQGSEA. V lost 7 bases, J lost 4 bases, and 3 bases stayed unmatched. This CDR3 is built from 11 residues. This chain's CDR3 is CSGRTGETQYF. The CDR3 coding sequence is TGCAGCGGCCGGACAGGAGAGACCCAGTACTTC.

Worth noting for this clone: A junction boundary mismatches the germline segment, possibly from a read error. This chain joins TRBV7-7 and TRBJ2-3, with D unresolved. CDR1 and CDR2 (germline): SSHAT, FNYEAQ (reference sequence). This CDR3 is built from 13 residues. CDR3 nucleotides: TGTGCTAGCAGCTTGAGGCGAGAAGATACGCAGTATTTT. Protein product: CASSLRREDTQYF.

This clone was observed a handful of times. V is TRBV5-1 and J is TRBJ2-7, with TRBD1 identical over 10 bases. The CDR3 sequence is 14 residues long. The germline CDR1 and CDR2 sequences are SGHRS and YFSETQ. The junction had 5 bases not matched to a gene; V was cut back by 3 bases and J by 5 bases. The CDR3 is CASSWTGGGNEQYF. Here the CDR3 DNA reads TGCGCCAGCAGCTGGACAGGGGGAGGAAACGAGCAGTACTTC. The full variable domain, in which reference TRBV5-1 and TRBJ2-7 provide the parts outside the CDR3, is KAGVTQTPRYLIKTRGQQVTLSCSPISGHRSVSWYQQTPGQGLQFLFEYFSETQRNKGNFPGRFSGRQFSNSRSEMNVSTLELGDSALYLCASSWTGGGNEQYFGPGTRLTVT.

This clone has at least ten counts. This rearrangement joins TRBV6-5 to TRBJ2-1, with TRBD2 identical over 14 bases. Germline V gene lookup returns CDR1 MNHEY and CDR2 SVGAGI. Trimming at V came to 8 bases and at J to 8 bases, leaving 8 bases not matched to a gene. The CDR3 runs 15 residues. The CDR3 loop reads CASEGLAGVGYEQFF. CDR3 DNA: TGTGCCAGCGAGGGACTAGCGGGAGTGGGCTATGAGCAGTTCTTC.

CDR3 DNA sequence: TGTGCCGTAATGGCCTACCATGGCTACACCTTC. Its protein is CAVMAYHGYTF. The chain couples TRBV6-6 to TRBJ1-2; D remains unclear. The ends were cut back, 11 bases at V and 6 bases at J, with 13 bases in the middle. CDR3 length: 11 amino acids. Germline V gives CDR1 MNHNY, CDR2 SVGAGI (reference sequence).

This clone has only one observation. This rearrangement joins TRBV29-1 to TRBJ1-3, with 7 bases fitting TRBD1. CDR3 size: 17 residues. The junction had 13 bases not matched to a gene; V was cut back by 1 base and J by 4 bases. Germline V CDR1 and CDR2: SQVTM, ANQGSEA. The CDR3 DNA sequence: TGCAGCGTTGAAGGACAGGGAATCGGGGTTGCCGGAAACACCATATATTTT. Its protein product is CSVEGQGIGVAGNTIYF.

There are a few counts of this clone. The genes are TRBV9 and TRBJ2-3; a possible D gene is TRBD2 (5 bases). The germline V and J ends were trimmed by 2 bases and 4 bases, with 8 bases remaining between them. The CDR3 loop spans 13 amino acids. Germline CDR1 SGDLS, CDR2 YYNGEE. The CDR3 coding sequence is TGTGCCAGCAGCGTCGAGGGAGCAGATACGCAGTATTTT. Protein product: CASSVEGADTQYF.